This entry lists 19 T cell receptor beta chains sequenced from one sample in a study of tumor-infiltrating lymphocytes in localized non-small cell lung cancer. Libraries were prepared by immunoSEQ multiplex PCR; TCRdb keeps only in-frame clonotypes and omits some of them. The table has about 5,500 clones, roughly four fifths seen once; the top ten hold roughly 9.3%. The source material was lung tumor tissue. The receptors originated from a human donor with non-small cell lung cancer.

The V gene is TRBV2, the J gene TRBJ1-1, with D perhaps TRBD1 (5 bases). Per the germline V gene, CDR1 is SNHLY and CDR2 is FYNNEI. The CDR3 is made up of 13 amino acids. The ends were cut back, 4 bases at V and 3 bases at J, with 9 bases in the middle. The DNA for the CDR3 is TGTGCCAGCAGTGTAGGCAGGGACACTGAAGCTTTCTTT. It translates to CASSVGRDTEAFF.

This chain links TRBV2 with TRBJ1-1; 12 bases are shared with TRBD1. Unmatched junction bases numbered 5, after V lost 8 bases and J lost 7 bases. This CDR3 has 13 residues. Germline values: CDR1 SNHLY, CDR2 FYNNEI. CDR3 nucleotide sequence: TGTGCCAGCCGGGACAGGGGGCTAAGTGAAGCTTTCTTT. Protein sequence: CASRDRGLSEAFF.

This clone was seen once. J is TRBJ2-3 and V is TRBV7-2, with 7 nucleotides matching TRBD2. The J segment lost 8 bases and the V segment lost 5 bases, leaving 13 bases of the junction unmatched. Germline V gene sequence: CDR1 SGHTA, CDR2 FQGNSA. CDR3 length: 15 amino acids. The CDR3 DNA reads TGTGCCAGCAGCCCCGCGGGCGCTAGCGGCCTTACGCAGTATTTT. This translates into CASSPAGASGLTQYF.

The J gene is TRBJ2-3, the V gene TRBV4-3, with D unclear. The CDR3 is 15 residues long. CDR1 LGHNA and CDR2 YSLEER come from the germline V gene. With 1 base removed from V and 2 bases from J, the gap between germline ends came to 10 bases. Here the CDR3 DNA reads TGCGCCAGCAGCCAAGTGTGGCAGAACACAGATACGCAGTATTTT. It encodes CASSQVWQNTDTQYF.

Points on this clone: The CDR3 ends on some other residue instead of the conserved phenylalanine or tryptophan, so this is likely a read error. V and J are TRBV5-4 and TRBJ1-5; the D gene is possibly TRBD1 (6 bases). Germline values: CDR1 SGHNT, CDR2 YYREEE (reference sequence). The V end was cut by 4 bases, the J end by 7 bases, with 15 bases between. The CDR3 is 14 residues long. CDR3 coding DNA: TGTGCCAGCAGCGCGGACAGCGGGGAACAGCCCCAGCATCTT. This gives the protein CASSADSGEQPQHL.

This clone was picked up a small number of times. This chain links TRBV19 with TRBJ1-2; 10 nucleotides align to TRBD1. CDR1 and CDR2 (germline): LNHDA, SQIVND (reference sequence). The V segment lost 7 bases and the J segment 3 bases; nucleotides outside the gene matches: 8. The CDR3 has 15 amino acids. CDR3 amino acids: CASTKSGTGDYGYTF. In DNA form, the CDR3 reads TGTGCCAGTACCAAGTCCGGGACAGGGGACTATGGCTACACCTTC.

This clone was detected only a few times. This chain joins TRBV28 and TRBJ1-4, with no clear D. The CDR3 spans 17 residues. V was trimmed by 5 bases and J by 8 bases, leaving 24 bases between them. The germline CDR1 and CDR2 sequences are MDHEN and SYDVKM. The CDR3 DNA is TGTGCCAGCAGTAGGTTGGGAGTTGGGAGTTTGGCCGAAAAACTGTTTTTT. It is translated as CASSRLGVGSLAEKLFF.

The count of this clone is one. The rearrangement joins TRBV5-1 to TRBJ1-3; D is possibly TRBD1 (5 bases). Trimming removed 4 bases from V and 2 bases from J, with 13 bases in between. The CDR3 consists of 15 residues. Germline assignment: CDR1 SGHRS and CDR2 YFSETQ. CDR3 in DNA: TGCGCCAGCAGCATTGGGGGGTTCCCTGGAAACACCATATATTTT. This codes for CASSIGGFPGNTIYF.

The V gene is TRBV5-1, the J gene TRBJ2-7; 10 nucleotides match TRBD1. Germline CDR1 SGHRS, CDR2 YFSETQ. Germline trimming cut 0 bases from V and 7 bases from J; bases unmatched to any gene: 1. This CDR3 is built from 13 residues. As DNA, the CDR3 is TGCGCCAGCAGCTTGGGGGACAGGGGAGAGCAGTACTTC. It is translated as CASSLGDRGEQYF.

This clone was observed a single time. The junction differs from germline at one of its ends, possibly a read error. V and J are TRBV5-1 and TRBJ2-1, with a weak D call TRBD1 (6 bases). The CDR3 sequence is 13 residues long. Germline V gives CDR1 SGHRS, CDR2 YFSETQ. CDR3 coding DNA: TGCGCCAGCCGCTTGGTAGGGGGAGATGAGCAGTTCTTC. This encodes CASRLVGGDEQFF.

The chain is built from TRBV7-2 and TRBJ2-1; D is unresolved. Germline CDR1 reads SGHTA; CDR2 reads FQGNSA. V lost 1 base and J 9 bases, leaving 7 bases between the germline ends. The CDR3 spans 12 residues. CDR3 nucleotide sequence: TGTGCCAGCAGCTTAGGGGTTGGTGAGCAGTTCTTC. Encoded protein: CASSLGVGEQFF. Using reference TRBV7-2 and TRBJ2-1 for the parts outside the CDR3, the full variable domain is GAGVSQSPSNKVTEKGKDVELRCDPISGHTALYWYRQSLGQGLEFLIYFQGNSAPDKSGLPSDRFSAERTGGSVSTLTIQRTQQEDSAVYLCASSLGVGEQFFGPGTRLTVL.

This clone appeared a few times. This chain uses TRBV5-4 with TRBJ1-1; possible D gene TRBD1, 5 bases. The CDR3 runs to 16 residues. Germline V gene sequence: CDR1 SGHNT, CDR2 YYREEE (reference sequence). V was cut by 4 bases and J by 1 base, with 17 bases left in between. In nucleotides, the CDR3 is TGTGCCAGCAGCCCGCCGGTGGGGCCCCAGAACACTGAAGCTTTCTTT. Its translation: CASSPPVGPQNTEAFF.

The chain uses TRBV5-4 and TRBJ2-7; TRBD1 matches at 8 bases. Germline-derived CDR1 and CDR2 are SGHNT and YYREEE (reference sequence). V lost 3 bases, J lost 2 bases, and 7 bases stayed unmatched. The CDR3 covers 15 residues. The CDR3: CASSSGTGLTYEQYF. The CDR3 bases are TGTGCCAGCAGCTCCGGGACAGGACTCACCTACGAGCAGTACTTC.

V is TRBV7-2 and J is TRBJ1-1; TRBD1 might be the D (5 bases). Germline V gene data show CDR1 as SGHTA and CDR2 as FQGNSA. V lost 7 bases and J lost 3, with 15 bases in between. The CDR3 has 14 residues. CDR3 loop: CASTRSRVDTEAFF. The CDR3 nucleotides are TGTGCCAGCACCCGCTCCAGGGTAGACACTGAAGCTTTCTTT. The full variable domain, in which reference TRBV7-2 and TRBJ1-1 provide the parts outside the CDR3, is GAGVSQSPSNKVTEKGKDVELRCDPISGHTALYWYRQSLGQGLEFLIYFQGNSAPDKSGLPSDRFSAERTGGSVSTLTIQRTQQEDSAVYLCASTRSRVDTEAFFGQGTRLTVV.

This clone came up once. The chain employs TRBV6-6 and TRBJ1-6; possibly TRBD1 for D (6 bases). There are 16 residues in the CDR3. V was clipped by 2 bases and J by 8 bases, with 16 bases between them. Germline V gene data show CDR1 as MNHNY and CDR2 as SVGAGI (reference sequence). Here the CDR3 reads CASSYGRTAGHSPLHF. The CDR3 nucleotides read TGTGCCAGCAGTTACGGACGGACAGCGGGGCATTCACCCCTCCACTTT.

In this sample, this clone turned up a few times. The genes are TRBV15 and TRBJ2-3, with D possibly being TRBD1 (5 bases). The germline V gene has CDR1 LNHNV and CDR2 YYDKDF (reference sequence). The CDR3 totals 16 residues. V dropped 3 bases and J dropped 0 bases, with 13 bases sitting between them. CDR3: CATSRRIRGSTDTQYF. The CDR3 DNA is TGTGCCACCAGCAGGCGTATTAGGGGTAGCACAGATACGCAGTATTTT. Looking up the rest from reference TRBV15 and TRBJ2-3 gives the full variable domain: DAMVIQNPRYQVTQFGKPVTLSCSQTLNHNVMYWYQQKSSQAPKLLFHYYDKDFNNEADTPDNFQSRRPNTSFCFLDIRSPGLGDTAMYLCATSRRIRGSTDTQYFGPGTRLTVL.

This clone was seen more than once but under ten times. The chain couples TRBV7-6 to TRBJ2-5; D is unresolved. The germline V and J ends were trimmed by 1 base and 1 base, with 1 base remaining between them. The CDR3 contains 12 residues. The germline gives CDR1 SGHVS, CDR2 FNYEAQ. CDR3 nucleotide sequence: TGTGCCAGCAGCTTAGGCCAAGAGACCCAGTACTTC. Translation gives CASSLGQETQYF.

This clone is a singleton in its sample. The chain is built from TRBV4-1 and TRBJ1-2, with 9 bases identical to TRBD1. Germline assignment: CDR1 MGHRA and CDR2 YSYEKL. Trimming removed 3 bases from V and 6 bases from J; junction bases left unmatched: 5. The CDR3 is 14 residues long. CDR3 DNA: TGCGCCAGCAGCCACCCGGACAGGGGCGATGGCTACACCTTC. Translated: CASSHPDRGDGYTF.

The chain links TRBV29-1 to TRBJ1-1; tentatively, D is TRBD1 (6 bases). There are 12 residues in the CDR3. Germline V gene lookup returns CDR1 SQVTM and CDR2 ANQGSEA. Trimming shortened V by 5 bases and J by 12 bases, and 19 bases separated the two germline ends. The CDR3, as DNA: TGCAGCGTTAAGGCAGGGGCCGGCACAACTTTCTTT. Its translation is CSVKAGAGTTFF.